The subject of this entry is one T cell receptor (beta chain). The antigen remains undetermined. The data were taken from a study of shared clonotypes between healthy human individuals. Study results and limitations: Across subsets, estimated richness was generally greater for naive than for memory populations. Tissue TCR repertoires likely differ from these blood-only repertoires. The donor pool, a small one, limited the genetic and exposure-history diversity represented.

CDR3 length: 15 amino acids. From germline, CDR1 is MNHEY and CDR2 SVGAGI. The V segment lost 6 bases and the J segment 6 bases; nucleotides outside the gene matches: 10. The protocol was immunoSEQ multiplex PCR, while the TCRdb copy is restricted to in-frame clones and leaves out a portion. The table has 2,500,000 or so clones, roughly 92% seen once; the top ten hold about 0.13%. This clonotype was obtained from a man aged 18 to 29 in good health. The chain combines TRBV6-5 with TRBJ2-7; 11 positions match TRBD2. The sequenced sample consisted of naive CD4+ T cells sorted from blood. Specified subset: CD45RA+ positively selected. The CDR3 DNA follows: TGTGCCAGCAGAAACCCGACTAGCGGGGTCGGCGAGCAGTACTTC. The encoded protein is CASRNPTSGVGEQYF.